These 24 T cell receptor beta chains share one sample of origin, sequenced in a study of cytomegalovirus exposure and HLA in healthy donors. This PCR relied on a set of 60 Vbeta primers and 13 Jbeta primers. Libraries were prepared by immunoSEQ multiplex PCR; TCRdb keeps only in-frame clonotypes and omits some of them. The top ten clones hold approximately 9.2% of a sample with over 75,000 clones, around nine tenths of them seen once. The sequencing sample was made of PBMCs. The receptors here all came from a man aged 25-40 years in good health and CMV-seropositive.

The genes are TRBV5-1 and TRBJ2-5, with 9 bases that match TRBD2. V shed 2 bases and J 1 base; nucleotides not matched to a gene: 3. CDR3 size: 15 residues. The germline V gene has CDR1 SGHRS and CDR2 YFSETQ. The CDR3 bases are TGCGCCAGCAGCTTTAGCGGGAGTCCCCAAGAGACCCAGTACTTC. Protein: CASSFSGSPQETQYF.

The chain carries TRBV7-6 and TRBJ1-2, with 8 bases aligning to TRBD1. This CDR3 is 20 amino acids long. CDR1 and CDR2 (germline): SGHVS, FNYEAQ. V was pared by 5 bases and J by 5 bases, with 25 bases of the junction left unmatched. CDR3 bases: TGTGCCAGCAGCACTTGTATGCCTCGGGCAGGGGGCACCTTGGGGTATGGCTACACCTTC. Its protein product is CASSTCMPRAGGTLGYGYTF.

The V and J genes are TRBV16 and TRBJ2-1; 8 positions agree with TRBD2. The CDR3 has 15 residues. The junction had 6 bases not matched to a gene; V was cut back by 4 bases and J by 4 bases. Looked up from germline, CDR1 is KGHSY and CDR2 is FQNENV. The chain's CDR3 is CASSPRGGPYNEQFF. The CDR3 DNA is TGTGCCAGCAGCCCGCGCGGGGGGCCTTACAATGAGCAGTTCTTC.

The CDR3 region has the DNA TGTGCCAGCAGTGGCTCAGGATACCTCTATGGCTACACCTTC. Translating gives CASSGSGYLYGYTF. The rearrangement uses TRBV6-5 and TRBJ1-2; the D is unclear. The V end lost 5 bases, the J end lost 4 bases, and 14 bases lay between the germline ends. Germline V gene lookup returns CDR1 MNHEY and CDR2 SVGAGI. This CDR3 spans 14 amino acids.

This sequence joins TRBV6-4 and TRBJ2-7, with TRBD2 matching 7 bases. V was pared by 3 bases and J by 3 bases, with 5 bases of the junction left unmatched. This CDR3 is 14 amino acids long. CDR1 is MRHNA and CDR2 is SNTAGT in the germline V gene. The DNA for the CDR3 is TGTGCCAGCAGTGAAGAAGCTAGCGGCTACGAGCAGTACTTC. Its translation: CASSEEASGYEQYF.

The DNA for the CDR3 is TGTGCCAGCAGCGCAAGAGGGACAGGGGTCGAAAGGCATAGCAATCAGCCCCAGCATTTT. Protein product: CASSARGTGVERHSNQPQHF. The chain couples TRBV5-8 to TRBJ1-5; TRBD1 aligns across 10 bases. This CDR3 contains 20 residues. The germline CDR1 and CDR2 sequences are SGHTS and YDEGEE. V lost 4 bases, J lost 0 bases, and 16 bases stayed unmatched.

The chain couples TRBV7-2 to TRBJ2-1; 8 bases agree with TRBD2. This CDR3 has 15 residues. Germline trimming cut 5 bases from V and 0 bases from J; bases unmatched to any gene: 3. CDR1 is SGHTA and CDR2 is FQGNSA in the germline V gene. CDR3 in DNA: TGTGCCAGCAGCGAGCGGGAGAGCTCCTACAATGAGCAGTTCTTC. Translating gives CASSERESSYNEQFF.

The rearrangement joins TRBV29-1 to TRBJ2-4, with 8 bases aligning to TRBD2. There are 21 residues in the CDR3. V dropped 6 bases and J dropped 0; count of bases not matched to a gene: 25. Germline V lookup: CDR1 SQVTM, CDR2 ANQGSEA. Here the CDR3 reads CSVVIPGTRTSLALAKNIQYF. In nucleotides, the CDR3 is TGCAGCGTCGTCATCCCCGGGACACGGACTAGCCTGGCACTAGCCAAAAACATTCAGTACTTC.

The V and J genes are TRBV4-1 and TRBJ2-3; D call uncertain. CDR3 length: 16 amino acids. Germline lookup yields CDR1 MGHRA and CDR2 YSYEKL. V gave up 0 bases and J gave up 2 bases, with 12 bases separating them. Written as DNA, the CDR3 is TGCGCCAGCAGCCAAGAGGCAGCGTACCTCACAGATACGCAGTATTTT. Amino acid sequence: CASSQEAAYLTDTQYF.

CDR3 DNA sequence: TGTGCCAGCAGCTTGAATCCAGGGATAGTTCTCTATGGCTACACCTTC. This encodes CASSLNPGIVLYGYTF. The rearrangement uses TRBV5-8 and TRBJ1-2; maybe TRBD1 (5 bases). V lost 1 base and J 4 bases, leaving 17 bases between the germline ends. CDR3 length: 16 residues. The germline V gene encodes CDR1 SGHTS and CDR2 YDEGEE.

As DNA, the CDR3 is TGCAGCGCTGAGGCTCCTTCTCGGGATGAGCAGTTCTTC. Residues: CSAEAPSRDEQFF. This chain links TRBV29-1 with TRBJ2-1; D remains unclear. CDR3 length: 13 amino acids. Trimming removed 7 bases at V and 8 bases at J, with 18 bases between. CDR1 is SQVTM, CDR2 ANQGSEA, per germline.

The V and J genes are TRBV9 and TRBJ2-1; D may be TRBD2 (6 bases). V lost 1 base to trimming and J lost 9 bases, with 20 bases between them. From germline, CDR1 is SGDLS and CDR2 YYNGEE. The CDR3 consists of 16 residues. CDR3 DNA: TGTGCCAGCAGCGTAATGACGGCGGGACTTTACGGTGAGCAGTTCTTC. It is translated as CASSVMTAGLYGEQFF.

The V and J genes are TRBV5-1 and TRBJ2-5; D unclear. The better agreement between TRBJ2-7 and the DNA end casts doubt on the J call. The CDR3 is 13 residues long. Germline assignment: CDR1 SGHRS and CDR2 YFSETQ. Here the CDR3 DNA reads TGCGCCAGCAGCTTGGAGCAGGTTTACGAGCAGTACTTC. This codes for CASSLEQVYEQYF.

In DNA form, the CDR3 reads TGTGCCAGCAGCCAAGCGGGGACACCCGGCCCGGGGTACTTC. Its translation is CASSQAGTPGPGYF. The rearrangement uses TRBV6-5 and TRBJ2-5; D may be TRBD2 (7 bases). The germline V gene has CDR1 MNHEY and CDR2 SVGAGI. The V gene lost 6 bases and the J gene lost 13 bases, with 24 bases spanning the gap. This CDR3 spans 14 amino acids.

The CDR3 nucleotides read TGTGCCAGCAGTTACAGGGAAACTCTCTACGAGCAGTACTTC. Translated: CASSYRETLYEQYF. The genes are TRBV27 and TRBJ2-7; TRBD1 is a possible D gene (6 bases). The V end was cut by 4 bases, the J end by 3 bases, with 13 bases between. The CDR3 length is 14 residues. The germline V gene encodes CDR1 MNHEY and CDR2 SMNVEV (reference sequence).

This chain connects TRBV19 to TRBJ1-5; D not certain. Germline V CDR1 and CDR2: LNHDA, SQIVND (reference sequence). This CDR3 is 12 amino acids long. Trimming stripped 7 bases from V and 0 bases from J, with 4 bases between. The CDR3 sequence: CASTYSNQPQHF. Here the CDR3 DNA reads TGTGCCAGTACCTATAGCAATCAGCCCCAGCATTTT.

The chain combines TRBV6-1 with TRBJ1-5; D not certain. CDR1 is MNHNS and CDR2 is SASEGT in the germline V gene. V shed 1 base and J shed 1 base, with 5 bases lying between them. This CDR3 comprises 14 residues. The CDR3 DNA reads TGTGCCAGCAGTGAAGTTGGCAGCAATCAGCCCCAGCATTTT. Its translation: CASSEVGSNQPQHF.

The genes are TRBV6-1 and TRBJ1-2, with TRBD1 as a possible D gene (6 bases). This CDR3 has 15 residues. The V gene's germline CDR1 is MNHNS and CDR2 SASEGT. Trimming left V 4 bases short and J 0 bases short, with 12 bases between. CDR3 protein: CASSATGRANYGYTF. The CDR3 DNA reads TGTGCCAGCAGTGCGACAGGAAGGGCTAACTATGGCTACACCTTC.

This clone was recorded once. CDR3 DNA: TGTGCCAGCAGCTTGGTCCCCTCCAGGGGGCCTGAAGCTTTCTTT. Protein: CASSLVPSRGPEAFF. The J gene is TRBJ1-1, the V gene TRBV5-4, with TRBD1 identical over 8 bases. Trimming took 0 bases from V and 6 from J; bases not matched to a gene: 7. CDR1 is SGHNT, CDR2 YYREEE, per germline (reference sequence). CDR3 length: 15 amino acids.

The rearrangement uses TRBV5-1 and TRBJ2-1; 13 nucleotides agree with TRBD2. Germline V gene lookup returns CDR1 SGHRS and CDR2 YFSETQ. Germline trimming cut 5 bases from V and 0 bases from J; bases unmatched to any gene: 5. There are 17 residues in the CDR3. CDR3 loop: CASRAGTSGTSYNEQFF. CDR3 sequence (DNA): TGCGCCAGCAGGGCTGGGACTAGCGGGACCTCCTACAATGAGCAGTTCTTC. Full variable domain (missing parts from reference TRBV5-1 and TRBJ2-1): KAGVTQTPRYLIKTRGQQVTLSCSPISGHRSVSWYQQTPGQGLQFLFEYFSETQRNKGNFPGRFSGRQFSNSRSEMNVSTLELGDSALYLCASRAGTSGTSYNEQFFGPGTRLTVL.

The chain employs TRBV7-6 and TRBJ1-1; D unclear. The CDR3 consists of 13 residues. The V end was cut by 4 bases, the J end by 6 bases, with 12 bases between. Germline V gene lookup returns CDR1 SGHVS and CDR2 FNYEAQ. The CDR3 here is CASSSGGSPEAFF. The CDR3 DNA follows: TGTGCCAGCAGCTCCGGAGGGAGTCCTGAAGCTTTCTTT.

The rearrangement uses TRBV30 and TRBJ2-2, with a possible D match to TRBD1 (6 bases). The CDR3 extends over 14 amino acids. The V end lost 4 bases, the J end lost 2 bases, and 11 bases lay between the germline ends. CDR1 and CDR2 (germline): GTSNPN, SVGIG (reference sequence). CDR3 nucleotide sequence: TGTGCCTGGACAAACAGGGCCAACACCGGGGAGCTGTTTTTT. It yields the protein CAWTNRANTGELFF.

This chain joins TRBV5-1 and TRBJ1-4; the D gene is possibly TRBD1 (5 bases). V was cut by 4 bases and J by 3 bases, with 13 bases left in between. Germline V gene data show CDR1 as SGHRS and CDR2 as YFSETQ. The CDR3 totals 15 residues. The CDR3 loop reads CASSPSRASNEKLFF. The CDR3 region has the DNA TGCGCCAGCAGCCCCTCCAGGGCGTCTAATGAAAAACTGTTTTTT.

This clone was seen a single time. The chain links TRBV29-1 to TRBJ2-7, with 8 bases identical to TRBD2. CDR3 length: 13 amino acids. CDR1 is SQVTM and CDR2 is ANQGSEA in the germline V gene. The junction had 5 bases not matched to a gene; V was cut back by 5 bases and J by 2 bases. DNA for the CDR3: TGCAGCGTTCGTCTAGCGGGTACCTACGAGCAGTACTTC. Protein sequence: CSVRLAGTYEQYF.